The 29 T cell receptor beta chains presented below share a single source sample, sequenced in a study of T cells after somatic rescue of genetic block. Here immunoSEQ multiplex PCR was the method, and the copy in TCRdb shows in-frame clones only, minus some. The table includes approximately 110,000 clones, about 89% detected once. The sequencing sample was made of peripheral blood mononuclear cells (PBMCs). Every receptor here comes from a woman aged 18-35 years.

The CDR3 region is CASSRLGGFTGELFF. The CDR3 nucleotides read TGCGCCAGCAGCCGTTTAGGAGGCTTCACCGGGGAGCTGTTTTTT. The rearrangement uses TRBV5-1 and TRBJ2-2; D is possibly TRBD2 (5 bases). The CDR3 covers 15 residues. V dropped 4 bases and J dropped 4 bases, with 14 bases sitting between them. Germline V gene data show CDR1 as SGHRS and CDR2 as YFSETQ.

This chain uses TRBV18 with TRBJ2-1; 8 nucleotides agree with TRBD1. The junction had 7 bases not matched to a gene; V was cut back by 6 bases and J by 3 bases. Germline V gene lookup returns CDR1 KGHSH and CDR2 LQKENI. This CDR3 is built from 15 residues. The CDR3 spells CASSKTGDSYNEQFF. DNA for the CDR3: TGTGCCAGCTCGAAGACAGGGGACAGCTACAATGAGCAGTTCTTC.

The chain has TRBV5-1 and TRBJ1-4; maybe TRBD1 (6 bases). V was cut by 5 bases and J by 4 bases, with 12 bases left in between. The germline V gene has CDR1 SGHRS and CDR2 YFSETQ. The CDR3 totals 14 residues. DNA of the CDR3: TGCGCCAGCAGATCACACAGGGTTAATGAAAAACTGTTTTTT. Translated, it gives CASRSHRVNEKLFF. The full variable domain, with the rest looked up from reference TRBV5-1 and TRBJ1-4, is KAGVTQTPRYLIKTRGQQVTLSCSPISGHRSVSWYQQTPGQGLQFLFEYFSETQRNKGNFPGRFSGRQFSNSRSEMNVSTLELGDSALYLCASRSHRVNEKLFFGSGTQLSVL.

The chain couples TRBV2 to TRBJ1-6, with D unclear. CDR1 and CDR2 (germline): SNHLY, FYNNEI. Trimming left V 1 base short and J 2 bases short, with 9 bases between. The CDR3 totals 16 residues. CDR3 sequence (DNA): TGTGCCAGCAGTGAAGGTCCGCTGACCTATAATTCACCCCTCCACTTT. Translated: CASSEGPLTYNSPLHF.

This sequence joins TRBV9 and TRBJ2-1, with a possible D match to TRBD2 (7 bases). Germline CDR1 is SGDLS and CDR2 is YYNGEE. The CDR3 sequence is 15 residues long. V lost 3 bases to trimming and J lost 6 bases, with 16 bases between them. This CDR3 is CASSAEGGRINEQFF. The CDR3 nucleotides are TGTGCCAGCAGCGCAGAGGGGGGGCGAATCAATGAGCAGTTCTTC.

This rearrangement joins TRBV19 to TRBJ2-7; weak D call: TRBD1 (6 bases). With 1 base removed from V and 5 bases from J, the gap between germline ends came to 12 bases. Germline V gene sequence: CDR1 LNHDA, CDR2 SQIVND (reference sequence). The length of the CDR3 is 14 residues. The CDR3 loop is CASSIGGQGNEQYF. In DNA form, the CDR3 reads TGTGCCAGTAGTATAGGGGGGCAGGGTAACGAGCAGTACTTC.

J is TRBJ1-3 and V is TRBV7-7; D is unclear. CDR1 is SSHAT and CDR2 is FNYEAQ in the germline V gene (reference sequence). There are 16 residues in the CDR3. Trimming shortened V by 6 bases and J by 0 bases, and 15 bases separated the two germline ends. The CDR3 region has the DNA TGTGCCAGCAGTGAGGGAGCGGCGAGCTCTGGAAACACCATATATTTT. The encoded protein is CASSEGAASSGNTIYF.

The chain combines TRBV13 with TRBJ1-2; TRBD1 matches at 7 bases. Germline CDR1 and CDR2: PRHDT and FYEKMQ (reference sequence). After removal of 3 bases from V and 2 bases from J, the junction contained 15 bases not matched to a gene. The CDR3 sequence is 18 residues long. CDR3 in amino acids: CASSFGPLRQGGNYGYTF. The CDR3, as DNA: TGTGCCAGCAGCTTCGGGCCTCTGCGACAGGGTGGAAACTATGGCTACACCTTC.

This chain joins TRBV11-3 and TRBJ1-4; D perhaps matches TRBD1 (5 bases). CDR3 size: 14 residues. The V gene lost 4 bases and the J gene lost 8 bases, with 14 bases spanning the gap. The germline V gene encodes CDR1 SGHNT and CDR2 YENEEA. This CDR3 reads CASSSGPSREKLFF. Here the CDR3 DNA reads TGTGCCAGCAGCTCGGGACCTTCTAGGGAAAAACTGTTTTTT.

The V call is TRBV9, the J call TRBJ2-3; 13 positions agree with TRBD2. With V trimmed by 0 bases and J by 2 bases, 9 bases remained unmatched. The CDR3 is made up of 19 amino acids. Germline values: CDR1 SGDLS, CDR2 YYNGEE. CDR3 in amino acids: CASSVVTSGGPIPTDTQYF. CDR3 in DNA: TGTGCCAGCAGCGTAGTGACTAGCGGGGGGCCCATACCCACAGATACGCAGTATTTT.

The genes are TRBV28 and TRBJ1-5; possible D gene TRBD1, 5 bases. Trimming pared 3 bases from V and 6 bases from J, leaving 9 bases between. CDR3 length equals 13 residues. Germline-derived CDR1 and CDR2 are MDHEN and SYDVKM. The CDR3 region is CASSFVRAQPQHF. The CDR3 coding sequence is TGTGCCAGCAGTTTCGTCAGGGCTCAGCCCCAGCATTTT.

V gene TRBV27 combines with J gene TRBJ2-6; possible D gene TRBD2, 6 bases. V was shortened by 1 base and J by 0 bases, with 10 bases between the two germline ends. This CDR3 region has 17 residues. The germline gives CDR1 MNHEY, CDR2 SMNVEV (reference sequence). The CDR3 region is CASSLLGLGSGANVLTF. The CDR3 DNA reads as TGTGCCAGCAGTTTATTGGGACTGGGCTCTGGGGCCAACGTCCTGACTTTC.

This sequence joins TRBV7-9 and TRBJ1-4, with 7 bases fitting TRBD1. Germline CDR1 reads SEHNR; CDR2 reads FQNEAQ (reference sequence). Trimming at V came to 6 bases and at J to 6 bases, leaving 7 bases not matched to a gene. The CDR3 totals 14 residues. As DNA, the CDR3 is TGTGCCAGCAGTATGACAGGGACCGATGAAAAACTGTTTTTT. It is translated as CASSMTGTDEKLFF.

The chain combines TRBV13 with TRBJ1-1; D may be TRBD1 (5 bases). The CDR3 spans 15 residues. Germline V gene data show CDR1 as PRHDT and CDR2 as FYEKMQ (reference sequence). V was clipped by 5 bases and J by 8 bases, with 21 bases between them. The CDR3 DNA reads TGTGCCAGCAGCCCCGCCCCACGGGGCGGAAGAGAAGCTTTCTTT. It specifies CASSPAPRGGREAFF.

The gene calls are TRBV2 and TRBJ2-7; D gene ambiguous. This CDR3 is 13 amino acids long. CDR1 SNHLY and CDR2 FYNNEI come from the germline V gene. Trimming pared 8 bases from V and 2 bases from J, leaving 13 bases between. CDR3 in DNA: TGTGCCAGCCGCATGGCGGCAACCTACGAGCAGTACTTC. Translated: CASRMAATYEQYF.

Only one count was recorded for this clone. At the DNA level, this CDR3 is encoded by other sequences in the same sample as well. The chain combines TRBV6-5 with TRBJ2-7, with a weak D call TRBD1 (5 bases). The CDR3 length is 13 residues. Trimming removed 6 bases at V and 5 bases at J, with 14 bases between. Per the germline V gene, CDR1 is MNHEY and CDR2 is SVGAGI. CDR3 DNA: TGTGCCAGCAGGGAGACAGCTCTTGACGAGCAGTACTTC. The encoded protein is CASRETALDEQYF.

This sequence joins TRBV11-3 and TRBJ2-3; TRBD2 might be the D (6 bases). Germline values: CDR1 SGHNT, CDR2 YENEEA. V shed 5 bases and J shed 1 base, with 10 bases lying between them. The CDR3 runs 14 residues. The CDR3 loop reads CASSGGLGTDTQYF. In DNA form, the CDR3 reads TGTGCCAGCAGCGGGGGGTTGGGCACAGATACGCAGTATTTT. Filled out from reference TRBV11-3 and TRBJ2-3, the complete variable domain reads EAGVVQSPRYKIIEKKQPVAFWCNPISGHNTLYWYLQNLGQGPELLIRYENEEAVDDSQLPKDRFSAERLKGVDSTLKIQPAELGDSAVYLCASSGGLGTDTQYFGPGTRLTVL.

The chain couples TRBV2 to TRBJ2-7; 9 bases line up with TRBD2. Germline CDR1 reads SNHLY; CDR2 reads FYNNEI. Trimming at V came to 1 base and at J to 6 bases, leaving 4 bases not matched to a gene. The CDR3 is 14 residues long. The CDR3 sequence: CASSEDGGGGEQYF. The CDR3, as DNA: TGTGCCAGCAGTGAAGACGGCGGGGGGGGCGAGCAGTACTTC. Combining the CDR3 with reference TRBV2 and TRBJ2-7 gives the whole variable domain EPEVTQTPSHQVTQMGQEVILRCVPISNHLYFYWYRQILGQKVEFLVSFYNNEISEKSEIFDDQFSVERPDGSNFTLKIRSTKLEDSAMYFCASSEDGGGGEQYFGPGTRLTVT.

This clone was found a few times. This sequence joins TRBV6-4 and TRBJ2-3, with TRBD1 matching 10 bases. Germline CDR1 MRHNA, CDR2 SNTAGT. The CDR3 sequence is 15 residues long. Trimming cost V 6 bases and J 1 base; bases outside gene matches: 4. DNA of the CDR3: TGTGCCAGCAGCCACGGACAGGGGGGCACAGATACGCAGTATTTT. Encoded protein: CASSHGQGGTDTQYF.

CDR3 residues: CASSSDRDRPLHF. Written as DNA, the CDR3 is TGTGCCAGCAGCTCAGACCGCGATCGGCCCCTCCACTTT. The chain couples TRBV7-6 to TRBJ1-6; no firm D call. V was pared by 4 bases and J by 13 bases, with 14 bases between. Germline values: CDR1 SGHVS, CDR2 FNYEAQ. CDR3 length: 13 residues.

The rearrangement uses TRBV7-3 and TRBJ2-3; 7 bases line up with TRBD2. This CDR3 contains 18 residues. V lost 5 bases and J lost 4; bases outside the gene matches: 18. Per the germline V gene, CDR1 is SGHTA and CDR2 is FQGTGA. CDR3: CASSPGLVLPPSADTQYF. CDR3 nucleotide sequence: TGTGCCAGCAGCCCCGGACTAGTCCTCCCCCCTTCCGCAGATACGCAGTATTTT.

The chain couples TRBV2 to TRBJ1-1, with a tentative D call TRBD1 (5 bases). The length of the CDR3 is 13 residues. Germline V gene sequence: CDR1 SNHLY, CDR2 FYNNEI. The V gene lost 6 bases and the J gene lost 3 bases, with 11 bases spanning the gap. The CDR3 spells CASSPRQYTEAFF. The CDR3 DNA sequence: TGTGCCAGCAGCCCCCGACAGTACACTGAAGCTTTCTTT.

The chain employs TRBV7-9 and TRBJ2-3, with 8 bases fitting TRBD2. Germline lookup yields CDR1 SEHNR and CDR2 FQNEAQ (reference sequence). The CDR3 has 16 amino acids. The V gene end was trimmed by 5 bases and the J gene end by 1 base; junction bases not matched to a gene: 8. CDR3 bases: TGTGCCAGCAGCAGGTTTAGCGGGGCAGGCACAGATACGCAGTATTTT. It yields the protein CASSRFSGAGTDTQYF.

The V call is TRBV4-2, the J call TRBJ2-1, with 13 bases identical to TRBD2. The length of the CDR3 is 18 residues. Trimming removed 0 bases from V and 3 bases from J; junction bases left unmatched: 5. CDR1 is LGHNA, CDR2 YNFKEQ, per germline. CDR3 sequence: CASSQDTSGGVVYNEQFF. The CDR3 region has the DNA TGTGCCAGCAGCCAAGATACTAGCGGGGGGGTTGTCTACAATGAGCAGTTCTTC.

Notes on this clone: A junction end diverges from the germline sequence, so it may reflect a read error. This chain links TRBV6-5 with TRBJ2-5; D is possibly TRBD1 (6 bases). The CDR3 contains 15 residues. In germline, CDR1 is MNHEY, CDR2 SVGAGI. CDR3 residues: CASSNSDRFLETQYF. CDR3 bases: TGTGCCAGCAGTAACTCAGACAGGTTCCTTGAGACCCAGTACTTC.

This chain links TRBV2 with TRBJ2-2; 12 nucleotides line up with TRBD1. The CDR3 covers 16 residues. Germline CDR1 and CDR2: SNHLY and FYNNEI. V was pared by 5 bases and J by 7 bases, with 8 bases of the junction left unmatched. The CDR3 here is CASSTPGQGANGELFF. The CDR3 DNA sequence: TGTGCCAGCAGTACTCCGGGACAGGGGGCTAACGGGGAGCTGTTTTTT.

The V and J genes are TRBV7-2 and TRBJ1-2, with a weak D call TRBD1 (5 bases). Germline V CDR1 and CDR2: SGHTA, FQGNSA. The CDR3 runs 15 residues. V was shortened by 1 base and J by 7 bases, with 16 bases between the two germline ends. The CDR3 DNA sequence: TGTGCCAGCAGCTTAGTGGGAACAGGCTCCGGTGGCTACACCTTC. Translating it yields CASSLVGTGSGGYTF.

The chain employs TRBV5-1 and TRBJ1-3; possibly TRBD1 for D (6 bases). The CDR3 runs 16 residues. Per the germline V gene, CDR1 is SGHRS and CDR2 is YFSETQ. V was shortened by 0 bases and J by 0 bases, with 10 bases between the two germline ends. The CDR3, as DNA: TGCGCCAGCAGCTTGGGATACAGGGCCTCTGGAAACACCATATATTTT. It yields the protein CASSLGYRASGNTIYF.

This chain connects TRBV9 to TRBJ2-3, with D possibly matching TRBD2 (6 bases). Trimming took 0 bases from V and 1 from J, leaving 12 bases between them. CDR1 and CDR2 from the germline V gene are SGDLS and YYNGEE. This CDR3 has 16 residues. CDR3 region: CASSVVDGLRTDTQYF. The CDR3 region has the DNA TGTGCCAGCAGCGTAGTCGACGGACTACGCACAGATACGCAGTATTTT. The full variable domain, in which reference TRBV9 and TRBJ2-3 provide the parts outside the CDR3, is DSGVTQTPKHLITATGQRVTLRCSPRSGDLSVYWYQQSLDQGLQFLIQYYNGEERAKGNILERFSAQQFPDLHSELNLSSLELGDSALYFCASSVVDGLRTDTQYFGPGTRLTVL.